This passage covers 23 T cell receptor beta chains from one sample sequenced in a study of blood T cell repertoires in COVID-19. This table comes from immunoSEQ multiplex PCR, and its TCRdb copy is limited to in-frame clones, with some not included. The repertoire holds a few hundred thousand clones, with roughly 87% as singletons. The sample consisted of PBMCs or T cells enriched from blood (not recorded which). The receptor source for this set is a woman in her thirties who had recovered from COVID-19.

This chain's CDR3 is CAISFRDRDHTEAFF. The CDR3 DNA reads TGTGCCATCAGTTTCCGGGACAGGGATCACACTGAAGCTTTCTTT. V usage is TRBV10-3 and J usage is TRBJ1-1, with 9 bases that match TRBD1. The CDR3 contains 15 residues. Unmatched junction bases numbered 7, after V lost 5 bases and J lost 3 bases. Germline V CDR1 and CDR2: ENHRY, SYGVKD.

This sequence joins TRBV6-1 and TRBJ1-2, with D possibly being TRBD1 (5 bases). There are 14 residues in the CDR3. Trimming pared 8 bases from V and 4 bases from J, leaving 17 bases between. Germline CDR1 and CDR2: MNHNS and SASEGT. The chain's CDR3 is CASAVGLESYGYTF. CDR3 DNA: TGTGCCAGCGCCGTGGGGCTGGAGAGCTATGGCTACACCTTC.

The chain employs TRBV5-5 and TRBJ2-1; no clear D. The CDR3 runs 12 residues. The germline V and J ends were trimmed by 0 bases and 6 bases, with 4 bases remaining between them. Germline V CDR1 and CDR2: SGHKS, YYEKEE (reference sequence). CDR3 loop: CASSLVANEQFF. CDR3 DNA: TGTGCCAGCAGCTTGGTAGCCAATGAGCAGTTCTTC.

The J gene is TRBJ2-7, the V gene TRBV3-1 (or the pseudogene TRBV3-2); 9 bases match TRBD2. V dropped 1 base and J dropped 2; count of bases not matched to a gene: 0. The CDR3 sequence is 14 residues long. The germline V gene encodes CDR1 LGHDT and CDR2 YNNKEL (reference sequence). CDR3: CASSQGTSAYEQYF. The DNA for the CDR3 is TGTGCCAGCAGCCAAGGGACTAGCGCCTACGAGCAGTACTTC.

V usage is TRBV5-1 and J usage is TRBJ1-4; possible D gene TRBD1, 5 bases. This CDR3 is 15 amino acids long. Germline V gives CDR1 SGHRS, CDR2 YFSETQ. The germline V and J ends were trimmed by 3 bases and 2 bases, with 11 bases remaining between them. The CDR3 DNA reads TGCGCCAGCAGCTCCCAGGGTGGGACTAATGAAAAACTGTTTTTT. It translates to CASSSQGGTNEKLFF.

The V gene is TRBV14, the J gene TRBJ1-4, with a tentative D call TRBD1 (5 bases). V lost 9 bases and J lost 11, with 19 bases in between. Germline V gene sequence: CDR1 SGHDN, CDR2 FVKESK. CDR3 size: 13 residues. Here the CDR3 reads CARRGPIPWKLFF. CDR3 DNA sequence: TGTGCCAGGCGGGGACCCATCCCCTGGAAACTGTTTTTT.

This clone was counted a single time. The chain is built from TRBV7-6 and TRBJ1-6; 7 bases line up with TRBD1. The germline gives CDR1 SGHVS, CDR2 FNYEAQ. This CDR3 region has 16 residues. V lost 1 base, J lost 4 bases, and 4 bases stayed unmatched. CDR3 amino acids: CASSLGDRGYNSPLHF. CDR3 sequence (DNA): TGTGCCAGCAGCTTAGGGGACAGAGGATATAATTCACCCCTCCACTTT.

The chain recombines TRBV5-1 with TRBJ2-2, with 8 positions matching TRBD1. Germline CDR1 SGHRS, CDR2 YFSETQ. Trimming at V came to 0 bases and at J to 1 base, leaving 5 bases not matched to a gene. The CDR3 consists of 17 residues. In DNA form, the CDR3 reads TGCGCCAGCAGCTTGGATACAGGGGGATTGAACACCGGGGAGCTGTTTTTT. This codes for CASSLDTGGLNTGELFF.

CDR3 coding DNA: TGTGCCAGTAGTATAGAGGGACTAGCGGGAGCGAATGAGCAGTTCTTC. Protein sequence: CASSIEGLAGANEQFF. This chain uses TRBV19 with TRBJ2-1; 14 bases are shared with TRBD2. The ends lost 0 bases at V and 7 bases at J; junction bases unmatched: 2. Germline V gene lookup returns CDR1 LNHDA and CDR2 SQIVND (reference sequence). This CDR3 comprises 16 residues. Full variable domain (remainder filled in from reference TRBV19 and TRBJ2-1): DGGITQSPKYLFRKEGQNVTLSCEQNLNHDAMYWYRQDPGQGLRLIYYSQIVNDFQKGDIAEGYSVSREKKESFPLTVTSAQKNPTAFYLCASSIEGLAGANEQFFGPGTRLTVL.

This clone has a single count. V and J are TRBV5-1 and TRBJ1-3; no clear D. Germline CDR1 is SGHRS and CDR2 is YFSETQ. V was shortened by 0 bases and J by 4 bases, with 8 bases between the two germline ends. The CDR3 is 14 amino acids. The CDR3 DNA sequence: TGCGCCAGCAGCTTGGGGAGCGGAGGAAACACCATATATTTT. Amino acid sequence: CASSLGSGGNTIYF.

The chain is built from TRBV7-8 and TRBJ1-5; no definite D call. CDR1 and CDR2 from the germline V gene are SGHVS and FQNEAQ. V gave up 6 bases and J gave up 4 bases, with 10 bases separating them. The CDR3 has 13 residues. The CDR3, as DNA: TGTGCCAGCAGTCCCGAGGGAAATCAGCCCCAGCATTTT. Translated, it gives CASSPEGNQPQHF.

This chain joins TRBV28 and TRBJ1-5, with D perhaps matching TRBD1 (6 bases). The CDR3 has 14 amino acids. Between the trimmed V and J ends, which lost 3 bases and 3 bases, there was a span of 9 bases. Germline CDR1 reads MDHEN; CDR2 reads SYDVKM. CDR3: CASSFHRDNQPQHF. The CDR3 DNA is TGTGCCAGCAGTTTTCACAGGGACAATCAGCCCCAGCATTTT.

The J gene is TRBJ2-7, the V gene TRBV7-2; D is possibly TRBD2 (5 bases). CDR1 and CDR2 from the germline V gene are SGHTA and FQGNSA. V lost 6 bases to trimming and J lost 0 bases, with 12 bases between them. There are 14 residues in the CDR3. DNA of the CDR3: TGTGCCAGCAGATACCAAAGCGGCTCCTACGAGCAGTACTTC. As protein: CASRYQSGSYEQYF.

The sample holds a few counts of this clone. The J gene is TRBJ2-2, the V gene TRBV5-1; TRBD2 aligns across 9 bases. This CDR3 region has 16 residues. Looked up from germline, CDR1 is SGHRS and CDR2 is YFSETQ. The V and J ends lost 3 bases and 0 bases, in that order; junction bases with no gene match: 3. In nucleotides, the CDR3 is TGCGCCAGCAGCTACCTAGCGGGAACGAACACCGGGGAGCTGTTTTTT. Translation gives CASSYLAGTNTGELFF.

The chain carries TRBV11-2 and TRBJ1-2, with 9 bases fitting TRBD1. Germline CDR1 is SGHAT and CDR2 is FQNNGV. V lost 5 bases to trimming and J lost 5 bases; unmatched junction nucleotides: 3. This CDR3 is 13 amino acids long. The CDR3 loop reads CASSIGTGYGYTF. The DNA of the CDR3 is TGTGCCAGCAGCATCGGGACAGGGTATGGCTACACCTTC.

The genes are TRBV6-1 and TRBJ1-1; the D is unclear. V was shortened by 0 bases and J by 4 bases, with 15 bases between the two germline ends. This CDR3 contains 16 residues. The V gene's germline CDR1 is MNHNS and CDR2 SASEGT. CDR3 sequence (DNA): TGTGCCAGCAGTGAAGCAAGGAGGGCGGTCGGCACTGAAGCTTTCTTT. Its translation: CASSEARRAVGTEAFF.

This sequence joins TRBV9 and TRBJ1-2, with TRBD1 identical over 9 bases. There are 15 residues in the CDR3. The junction had 7 bases not matched to a gene; V was cut back by 3 bases and J by 4 bases. Germline loops: CDR1 SGDLS, CDR2 YYNGEE. DNA of the CDR3: TGTGCCAGCAGCGCCTCAGGACAGGGGAGCTATGGCTACACCTTC. This gives the protein CASSASGQGSYGYTF.

The chain combines TRBV20-1 with TRBJ1-5; TRBD1 matches at 8 bases. The CDR3 runs to 13 residues. Per germline, CDR1 DFQATT and CDR2 SNEGSKA (reference sequence). With V trimmed by 3 bases and J by 5 bases, 3 bases remained unmatched. CDR3 protein: CSASAGGYQPQHF. The DNA of the CDR3 is TGCAGTGCTAGTGCAGGGGGCTATCAGCCCCAGCATTTT.

The J gene is TRBJ1-5, the V gene TRBV19; the match to TRBD1 covers 7 bases. The CDR3 contains 16 residues. Unmatched junction bases numbered 11, after V lost 6 bases and J lost 3 bases. The germline V gene has CDR1 LNHDA and CDR2 SQIVND (reference sequence). The CDR3 sequence: CASSPNLQGFNQPQHF. The CDR3 DNA sequence: TGTGCCAGTAGCCCAAACCTACAGGGGTTCAATCAGCCCCAGCATTTT. The whole variable domain, filled in from reference TRBV19 and TRBJ1-5, reads DGGITQSPKYLFRKEGQNVTLSCEQNLNHDAMYWYRQDPGQGLRLIYYSQIVNDFQKGDIAEGYSVSREKKESFPLTVTSAQKNPTAFYLCASSPNLQGFNQPQHFGDGTRLSIL.

This clone was recorded only once. The chain links TRBV5-1 to TRBJ1-4; weak D call: TRBD1 (6 bases). The germline V gene has CDR1 SGHRS and CDR2 YFSETQ. This CDR3 is 16 amino acids long. V was trimmed by 1 base and J by 5 bases, leaving 15 bases between them. The DNA of the CDR3 is TGCGCCAGCAGCTTGTGGGGCCAGGGGCGGAATGAAAAACTGTTTTTT. Its translation: CASSLWGQGRNEKLFF.

The chain is built from TRBV2 and TRBJ2-7, with D possibly TRBD2 on 5 matching bases. The germline V gene has CDR1 SNHLY and CDR2 FYNNEI. The CDR3 extends over 11 amino acids. V was shortened by 7 bases and J by 5 bases, with 9 bases between the two germline ends. CDR3 sequence: CASTRGNEQYF. As DNA, the CDR3 is TGTGCCAGCACGCGAGGGAACGAGCAGTACTTC.

The genes are TRBV7-8 and TRBJ1-5; 8 bases match TRBD1. Trimming at V came to 4 bases and at J to 5 bases, leaving 1 base not matched to a gene. The length of the CDR3 is 13 residues. Germline values: CDR1 SGHVS, CDR2 FQNEAQ. DNA for the CDR3: TGTGCCAGCAGCTCGGGACAGGATCAGCCCCAGCATTTT. As protein: CASSSGQDQPQHF.

This clone came up once. The chain uses TRBV9 and TRBJ2-3; D is ambiguous. The CDR3 is 15 residues long. Trimming took 0 bases from V and 0 from J, leaving 8 bases between them. Germline CDR1 reads SGDLS; CDR2 reads YYNGEE. The CDR3 DNA reads TGTGCCAGCAGCGTAGCCAGGTCTAGCACAGATACGCAGTATTTT. It specifies CASSVARSSTDTQYF. Filled out from reference TRBV9 and TRBJ2-3, the complete variable domain reads DSGVTQTPKHLITATGQRVTLRCSPRSGDLSVYWYQQSLDQGLQFLIQYYNGEERAKGNILERFSAQQFPDLHSELNLSSLELGDSALYFCASSVARSSTDTQYFGPGTRLTVL.